This T cell receptor (beta chain) was documented in a study of blood T cell repertoires in COVID-19. Note on this clone: Additional DNA sequences in this sample encode the identical CDR3.

Authors' analysis steps: Nucleated cell number was recorded as an estimate derived from reference gene primer amplification. Sequenced by immunoSEQ multiplex PCR; TCRdb stores in-frame clones only, minus some. That table furnishes V, J and clone size, whereas the DNA furnished D and trimming. The data contain under 95,000 clones, approximately 82% of them seen just once; the ten biggest clones take up approximately 1.3%. The source is a woman of 80 years or more with acute or convalescent COVID-19. Sequencing input: peripheral blood.

The CDR3 here is CASSVGGVYGYTF. The CDR3 bases are TGTGCCAGCAGCGTAGGCGGTGTATATGGCTACACCTTC. This rearrangement joins TRBV9 to TRBJ1-2; D is unclear. The CDR3 is 13 residues long. Germline V gene sequence: CDR1 SGDLS, CDR2 YYNGEE. Trimming took off 0 bases at V and 5 bases at J, with 8 bases between the two ends.